Presented here are 24 T cell receptor beta chains from one specimen sequenced in a study of shared clonotypes between healthy human individuals. Naive CD8 cells, CD45RO-negative and positively selected for CCR7, excluded terminally differentiated effector memory CD45RA+ cells. Method: immunoSEQ multiplex PCR; TCRdb's copy keeps in-frame clones and lacks some. The sample has hundreds of thousands of clones; approximately 95% are singletons. Source material: naive CD8+ T cells sorted from blood. Every receptor here comes from a woman aged 25-40 years in good health.

The chain joins TRBV27 to TRBJ2-3; D is possibly TRBD1 (6 bases). Trimming removed 6 bases from V and 0 bases from J, with 13 bases in between. The CDR3 runs 15 residues. The V gene's germline CDR1 is MNHEY and CDR2 SMNVEV (reference sequence). CDR3 nucleotide sequence: TGTGCCAGCAGAATGACAGGAGATAGCACAGATACGCAGTATTTT. This sequence encodes CASRMTGDSTDTQYF.

The V call is TRBV5-1, the J call TRBJ1-5, with 10 bases identical to TRBD1. The CDR3 contains 16 residues. The ends lost 4 bases at V and 1 base at J; junction bases unmatched: 5. Germline CDR1 reads SGHRS; CDR2 reads YFSETQ. The DNA for the CDR3 is TGCGCCAGCAGCCCGGGGACAGGGGAAAGCAATCAGCCCCAGCATTTT. Translating it yields CASSPGTGESNQPQHF.

In DNA form, the CDR3 reads TGTGCCAGCAGCGAGCCGTCGACGGATACGCAGTATTTT. This encodes CASSEPSTDTQYF. The chain uses TRBV13 and TRBJ2-3; D is ambiguous. Trimming pared 5 bases from V and 6 bases from J, leaving 12 bases between. Germline CDR1 PRHDT, CDR2 FYEKMQ (reference sequence). CDR3 length: 13 residues.

This clone was seen only once. The chain combines TRBV4-1 with TRBJ2-7; unclear D gene. Germline V gene sequence: CDR1 MGHRA, CDR2 YSYEKL. Between the trimmed V and J ends, which lost 1 base and 1 base, there was a span of 11 bases. There are 15 residues in the CDR3. Here the CDR3 DNA reads TGCGCCAGCAGCCAAGGAAGCTCTACATCCTACGAGCAGTACTTC. Translating gives CASSQGSSTSYEQYF.

The chain combines TRBV4-2 with TRBJ1-1, with D possibly TRBD1 on 5 matching bases. Germline lookup yields CDR1 LGHNA and CDR2 YNFKEQ. The CDR3 has 15 amino acids. The ends were cut back, 1 base at V and 4 bases at J, with 13 bases in the middle. CDR3 in amino acids: CASSQGGPTGTEAFF. Here the CDR3 DNA reads TGTGCCAGCAGCCAAGGGGGCCCGACCGGCACTGAAGCTTTCTTT.

This clone was seen once. The gene calls are TRBV19 and TRBJ2-2; D is unresolved. V dropped 1 base and J dropped 4 bases, with 13 bases sitting between them. The CDR3 consists of 16 residues. Germline-derived CDR1 and CDR2 are LNHDA and SQIVND (reference sequence). CDR3: CASSIVPEVGTGELFF. The CDR3 coding sequence is TGTGCCAGTAGTATAGTCCCAGAGGTAGGCACCGGGGAGCTGTTTTTT.

Only a few counts were recorded for this clone. The chain has TRBV9 and TRBJ1-1; unclear D gene. Trimming cost V 4 bases and J 1 base, with 8 bases left between them. The CDR3 extends over 13 amino acids. Per germline, CDR1 SGDLS and CDR2 YYNGEE. The CDR3 DNA follows: TGTGCCAGCAGCTCAGGACGGAACACTGAAGCTTTCTTT. Residues: CASSSGRNTEAFF.

The chain recombines TRBV27 with TRBJ1-1; TRBD1 might be the D (5 bases). Per germline, CDR1 MNHEY and CDR2 SMNVEV (reference sequence). The CDR3 is 13 residues long. Trimming took 5 bases from V and 6 from J, leaving 13 bases between them. The CDR3 reads CASSPSPGPEAFF. DNA for the CDR3: TGTGCCAGCAGTCCCTCTCCGGGACCTGAAGCTTTCTTT.

CDR3 DNA: TGTGCCAGCAGGTGGGACCCGGGCGGGGAGCTGTTTTTT. It translates to CASRWDPGGELFF. The chain links TRBV27 to TRBJ2-2, with D possibly called TRBD1 or TRBD2 (5 bases each). The CDR3 has 13 residues. Trimming removed 6 bases at V and 7 bases at J, with 12 bases between. The germline V gene encodes CDR1 MNHEY and CDR2 SMNVEV (reference sequence).

This rearrangement joins TRBV6-5 to TRBJ1-1; D is undetermined. V was shortened by 5 bases and J by 6 bases, with 19 bases between the two germline ends. Germline-derived CDR1 and CDR2 are MNHEY and SVGAGI. This CDR3 region has 15 residues. The DNA for the CDR3 is TGTGCCAGCAGTCCACGGACGGCCGCCTCTGCTGAAGCTTTCTTT. Its translation is CASSPRTAASAEAFF.

Here the CDR3 DNA reads TGTGCCAGTAGTAACCTTATTGGGGACTTGAAGTACAATGAGCAGTTCTTC. This encodes CASSNLIGDLKYNEQFF. The chain combines TRBV19 with TRBJ2-1; maybe TRBD2 (6 bases). CDR3 size: 17 residues. Trimming removed 4 bases at V and 4 bases at J, with 20 bases between. CDR1 is LNHDA, CDR2 SQIVND, per germline (reference sequence).

The gene calls are TRBV19 and TRBJ1-5; 9 bases line up with TRBD1. The CDR3 has 15 amino acids. Germline loops: CDR1 LNHDA, CDR2 SQIVND (reference sequence). V lost 1 base, J lost 6 bases, and 4 bases stayed unmatched. The CDR3 loop is CASSIGQGGGQPQHF. The CDR3 region has the DNA TGTGCCAGTAGTATAGGACAGGGGGGTGGTCAGCCCCAGCATTTT.

The V call is TRBV5-1, the J call TRBJ2-7; TRBD1 agrees at 8 bases. In germline, CDR1 is SGHRS, CDR2 YFSETQ. J was trimmed by 6 bases and V by 2 bases; bases with no gene match: 16. There are 17 residues in the CDR3. Here the CDR3 reads CASSLGWLSRQGTEQYF. CDR3 nucleotides: TGCGCCAGCAGCTTAGGGTGGTTATCGCGACAGGGGACCGAGCAGTACTTC.

This clone has just one count. CDR3 protein: CASSVPGQAYEQYF. CDR3 DNA sequence: TGTGCCAGCAGTGTGCCGGGACAGGCCTACGAGCAGTACTTC. The chain recombines TRBV25-1 with TRBJ2-7; the match to TRBD1 covers 8 bases. Germline V lookup: CDR1 MGHDK, CDR2 SYGVNS. V was clipped by 4 bases and J by 2 bases; unmatched bases: 4. The CDR3 loop spans 14 amino acids.

The CDR3 loop reads CASSLDTGTSGSYEQYF. CDR3 bases: TGTGCCAGCAGCTTAGATACTGGGACTAGCGGGTCCTACGAGCAGTACTTC. J is TRBJ2-7 and V is TRBV11-2, with 12 bases identical to TRBD2. CDR1 is SGHAT, CDR2 FQNNGV, per germline. The ends lost 0 bases at V and 1 base at J; junction bases unmatched: 4. CDR3 size: 17 residues. Using reference TRBV11-2 and TRBJ2-7 for the parts outside the CDR3, the full variable domain is EAGVAQSPRYKIIEKRQSVAFWCNPISGHATLYWYQQILGQGPKLLIQFQNNGVVDDSQLPKDRFSAERLKGVDSTLKIQPAKLEDSAVYLCASSLDTGTSGSYEQYFGPGTRLTVT.

The genes are TRBV10-2 and TRBJ2-1; TRBD2 might be the D (5 bases). Per germline, CDR1 WSHSY and CDR2 SAAADI. The V end lost 6 bases, the J end lost 9 bases, and 9 bases lay between the germline ends. This CDR3 is built from 11 residues. The CDR3 here is CASRLGGEQFF. In nucleotides, the CDR3 is TGCGCCAGCAGACTAGGCGGTGAGCAGTTCTTC.

This chain links TRBV7-9 with TRBJ2-3; D is unresolved. The germline V gene encodes CDR1 SEHNR and CDR2 FQNEAQ (reference sequence). CDR3 length: 12 amino acids. Trimming left V 6 bases short and J 4 bases short, with 8 bases between. Here the CDR3 reads CASSAAADTQYF. The CDR3 nucleotides are TGTGCCAGCAGTGCCGCGGCAGATACGCAGTATTTT.

The rearrangement uses TRBV6-6 and TRBJ2-1, with a possible D match to TRBD2 (5 bases). Trimming removed 2 bases at V and 5 bases at J, with 13 bases between. Germline assignment: CDR1 MNHNY and CDR2 SVGAGI (reference sequence). The CDR3 has 15 amino acids. CDR3 coding DNA: TGTGCCAGCAGTTACGGGAGAGGGTGGAACAATGAGCAGTTCTTC. This gives the protein CASSYGRGWNNEQFF.

The chain uses TRBV9 and TRBJ1-2; 7 bases line up with TRBD1. The ends lost 1 base at V and 4 bases at J; junction bases unmatched: 7. Germline V lookup: CDR1 SGDLS, CDR2 YYNGEE. This CDR3 has 15 residues. The CDR3 loop is CASSVRDSILYGYTF. The DNA for the CDR3 is TGTGCCAGCAGCGTAAGGGACAGTATTCTCTATGGCTACACCTTC.

The chain recombines TRBV5-6 with TRBJ2-1, with D uncertain. The CDR3 extends over 12 amino acids. V lost 4 bases and J lost 8, with 10 bases in between. CDR1 and CDR2 from the germline V gene are SGHDT and YYEEEE. In DNA, the CDR3 is TGTGCCAGCAGCCTGGCCGGCGATGAGCAGTTCTTC. This translates into CASSLAGDEQFF.

The chain has TRBV4-1 and TRBJ1-1; unclear D gene. Trimming pared 4 bases from V and 4 bases from J, leaving 16 bases between. The CDR3 has 15 amino acids. The germline V gene has CDR1 MGHRA and CDR2 YSYEKL. The CDR3 bases are TGCGCCAGCAGCCCGTTATGGTTTGGGCTCACTGAAGCTTTCTTT. Translating gives CASSPLWFGLTEAFF.

The table lists this clone with a count of one. The J gene is TRBJ2-7, the V gene TRBV5-6, with 14 bases lining up with TRBD2. The CDR3 has 15 amino acids. Germline V gives CDR1 SGHDT, CDR2 YYEEEE. V shed 2 bases, J shed 4 bases, and the junction held 2 bases outside the gene matches. DNA of the CDR3: TGTGCCAGCAGCTTCCGACTAGCGGGAGGGTACGAGCAGTACTTC. It is translated as CASSFRLAGGYEQYF. The full variable domain, with the rest looked up from reference TRBV5-6 and TRBJ2-7, is DAGVTQSPTHLIKTRGQQVTLRCSPKSGHDTVSWYQQALGQGPQFIFQYYEEEERQRGNFPDRFSGHQFPNYSSELNVNALLLGDSALYLCASSFRLAGGYEQYFGPGTRLTVT.

The gene calls are TRBV6-1 and TRBJ2-7, with D possibly TRBD2 on 5 matching bases. This CDR3 contains 15 residues. V lost 1 base and J 1 base, leaving 11 bases between the germline ends. Germline CDR1 is MNHNS and CDR2 is SASEGT. CDR3 bases: TGTGCCAGCAGTGAAGGAACCGGGATTTCCTACGAGCAGTACTTC. This codes for CASSEGTGISYEQYF.

The genes are TRBV11-2 and TRBJ2-1, with 8 nucleotides matching TRBD1. CDR1 and CDR2 (germline): SGHAT, FQNNGV. This CDR3 has 16 amino acids. V shed 2 bases and J 4 bases; nucleotides not matched to a gene: 7. The CDR3 sequence is CASSLSTGENYNEQFF. In DNA form, the CDR3 reads TGTGCCAGCAGCTTATCGACAGGGGAAAATTACAATGAGCAGTTCTTC.